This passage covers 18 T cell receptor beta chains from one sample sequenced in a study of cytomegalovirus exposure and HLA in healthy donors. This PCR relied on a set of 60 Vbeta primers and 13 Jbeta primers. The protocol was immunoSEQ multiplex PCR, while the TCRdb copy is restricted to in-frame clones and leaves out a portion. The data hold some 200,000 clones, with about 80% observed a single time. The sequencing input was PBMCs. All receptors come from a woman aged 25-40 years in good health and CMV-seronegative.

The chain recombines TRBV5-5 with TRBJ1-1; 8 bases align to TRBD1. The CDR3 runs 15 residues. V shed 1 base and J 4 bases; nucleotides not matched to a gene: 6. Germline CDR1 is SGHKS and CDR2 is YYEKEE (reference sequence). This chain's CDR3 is CASSLQGAQSTEAFF. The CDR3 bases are TGTGCCAGCAGCTTGCAGGGGGCGCAGAGCACTGAAGCTTTCTTT.

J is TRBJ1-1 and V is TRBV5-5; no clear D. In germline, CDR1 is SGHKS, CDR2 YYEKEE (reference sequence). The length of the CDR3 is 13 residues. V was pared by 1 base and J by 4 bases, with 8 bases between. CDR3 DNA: TGTGCCAGCAGCTTGTGGGGAGGCACTGAAGCTTTCTTT. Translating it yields CASSLWGGTEAFF.

The CDR3 DNA is TGTGCCAGCAGACCCAGCGGCCAGTCCTACGAGCAGTACTTC. As protein: CASRPSGQSYEQYF. The chain recombines TRBV11-2 with TRBJ2-7, with D possibly matching TRBD2 (5 bases). V was shortened by 6 bases and J by 1 base, with 13 bases between the two germline ends. From germline, CDR1 is SGHAT and CDR2 FQNNGV. The CDR3 totals 14 residues.

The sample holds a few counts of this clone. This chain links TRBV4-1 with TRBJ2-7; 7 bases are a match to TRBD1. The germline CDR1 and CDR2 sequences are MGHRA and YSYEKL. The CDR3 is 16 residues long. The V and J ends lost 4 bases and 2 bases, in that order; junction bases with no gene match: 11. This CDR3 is CASSPAGTAYPYEQYF. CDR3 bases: TGCGCCAGCAGCCCCGCCGGGACAGCTTATCCCTACGAGCAGTACTTC.

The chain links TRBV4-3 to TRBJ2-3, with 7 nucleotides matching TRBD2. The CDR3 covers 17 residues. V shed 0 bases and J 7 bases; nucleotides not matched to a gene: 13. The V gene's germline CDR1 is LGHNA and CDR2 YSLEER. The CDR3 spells CASSQDSGLSSFNTQYF. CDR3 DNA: TGCGCCAGCAGCCAAGACTCGGGACTATCCTCCTTCAATACGCAGTATTTT.

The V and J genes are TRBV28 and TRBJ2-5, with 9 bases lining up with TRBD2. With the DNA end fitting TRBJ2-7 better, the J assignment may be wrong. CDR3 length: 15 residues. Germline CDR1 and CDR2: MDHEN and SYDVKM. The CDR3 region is CASSAGGGRGYEQYF. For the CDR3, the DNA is TGTGCCAGCAGTGCGGGGGGGGGCCGGGGCTACGAGCAGTACTTC.

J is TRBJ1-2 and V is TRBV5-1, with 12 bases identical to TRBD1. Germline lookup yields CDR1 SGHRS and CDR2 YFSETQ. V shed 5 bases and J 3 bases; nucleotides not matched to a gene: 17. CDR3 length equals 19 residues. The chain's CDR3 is CASSRGDRDRGRFDYGYTF. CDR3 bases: TGCGCCAGCAGTCGCGGAGACCGGGACAGGGGGCGATTCGACTATGGCTACACCTTC.

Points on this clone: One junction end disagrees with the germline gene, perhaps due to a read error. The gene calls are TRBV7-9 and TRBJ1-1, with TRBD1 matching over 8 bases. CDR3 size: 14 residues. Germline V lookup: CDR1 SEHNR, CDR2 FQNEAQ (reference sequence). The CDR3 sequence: CSSSQQGGGTEAFF. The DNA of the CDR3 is TGTTCCAGCAGCCAACAGGGGGGGGGCACTGAAGCTTTCTTT. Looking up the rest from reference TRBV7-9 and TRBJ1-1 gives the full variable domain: DTGVSQNPRHKITKRGQNVTFRCDPISEHNRLYWYRQTLGQGPEFLTYFQNEAQLEKSRLLSDRFSAERPKGSFSTLEIQRTEQGDSAMYLCSSSQQGGGTEAFFGQGTRLTVV.

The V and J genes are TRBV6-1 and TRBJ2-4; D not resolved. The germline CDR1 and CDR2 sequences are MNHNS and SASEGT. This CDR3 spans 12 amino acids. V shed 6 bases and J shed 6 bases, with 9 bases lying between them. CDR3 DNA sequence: TGTGCCAGCAGGATGTCAGTAAACATTCAGTACTTC. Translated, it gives CASRMSVNIQYF.

CDR3 in amino acids: CASSPRAGNSYEQYF. CDR3 nucleotides: TGTGCCAGCTCACCACGGGCAGGGAACTCCTACGAGCAGTACTTC. The chain is built from TRBV18 and TRBJ2-7; TRBD1 might be the D (5 bases). V was trimmed by 1 base and J by 0 bases, leaving 10 bases between them. Germline loops: CDR1 KGHSH, CDR2 LQKENI. The CDR3 totals 15 residues.

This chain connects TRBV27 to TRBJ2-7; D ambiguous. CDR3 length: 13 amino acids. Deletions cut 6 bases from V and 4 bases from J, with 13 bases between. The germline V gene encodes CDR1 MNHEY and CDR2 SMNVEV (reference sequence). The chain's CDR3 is CASSLRHLYEQYF. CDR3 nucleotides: TGTGCCAGCAGCCTAAGACATTTGTACGAGCAGTACTTC.

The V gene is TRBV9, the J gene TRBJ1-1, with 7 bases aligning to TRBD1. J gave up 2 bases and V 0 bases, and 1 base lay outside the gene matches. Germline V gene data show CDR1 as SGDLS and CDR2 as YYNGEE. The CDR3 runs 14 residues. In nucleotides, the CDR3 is TGTGCCAGCAGCGTAGGGACAGGAAACACTGAAGCTTTCTTT. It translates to CASSVGTGNTEAFF.

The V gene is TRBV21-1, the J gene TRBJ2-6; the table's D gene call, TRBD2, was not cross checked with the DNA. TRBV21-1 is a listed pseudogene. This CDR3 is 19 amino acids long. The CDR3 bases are TGTGCCAGCAGCAAAACGGGTAGGAGACTGGGCTCTGGGGCCAACGTCCTGACTTTC. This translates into CASSKTGRRLGSGANVLTF.

For the CDR3, the DNA is TGTGCCAGCAGTTTACAGGACAGTGAGCAGTTCTTC. Translating gives CASSLQDSEQFF. This chain joins TRBV28 and TRBJ2-1; weak D call: TRBD1 (6 bases). Trimming took off 2 bases at V and 9 bases at J, with 8 bases between the two ends. Germline CDR1 reads MDHEN; CDR2 reads SYDVKM. The length of the CDR3 is 12 residues. The complete variable domain, with remaining parts taken from reference TRBV28 and TRBJ2-1, reads DVKVTQSSRYLVKRTGEKVFLECVQDMDHENMFWYRQDPGLGLRLIYFSYDVKMKEKGDIPEGYSVSREKKERFSLILESASTNQTSMYLCASSLQDSEQFFGPGTRLTVL.

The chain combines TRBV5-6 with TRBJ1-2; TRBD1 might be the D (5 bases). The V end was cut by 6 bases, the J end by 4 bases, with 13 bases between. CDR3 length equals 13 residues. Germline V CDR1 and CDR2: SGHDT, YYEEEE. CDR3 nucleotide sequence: TGTGCCAGCACTGGATGGGGCGGCTATGGCTACACCTTC. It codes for CASTGWGGYGYTF. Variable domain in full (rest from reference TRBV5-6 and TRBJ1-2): DAGVTQSPTHLIKTRGQQVTLRCSPKSGHDTVSWYQQALGQGPQFIFQYYEEEERQRGNFPDRFSGHQFPNYSSELNVNALLLGDSALYLCASTGWGGYGYTFGSGTRLTVV.

The CDR3 DNA reads as TGTGCCAGCAGCGCAACAGGGGGCAATCAGCCCCAGCATTTT. Translated, it gives CASSATGGNQPQHF. The gene calls are TRBV2 and TRBJ1-5, with 7 bases lining up with TRBD1. Germline loops: CDR1 SNHLY, CDR2 FYNNEI. With V trimmed by 6 bases and J by 2 bases, 4 bases remained unmatched. This CDR3 is built from 14 residues.

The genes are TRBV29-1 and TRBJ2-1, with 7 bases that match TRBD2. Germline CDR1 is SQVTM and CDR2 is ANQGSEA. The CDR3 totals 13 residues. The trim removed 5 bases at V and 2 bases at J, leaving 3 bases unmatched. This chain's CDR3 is CSVSSGAYNEQFF. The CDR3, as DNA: TGCAGCGTTTCAAGCGGGGCCTACAATGAGCAGTTCTTC.

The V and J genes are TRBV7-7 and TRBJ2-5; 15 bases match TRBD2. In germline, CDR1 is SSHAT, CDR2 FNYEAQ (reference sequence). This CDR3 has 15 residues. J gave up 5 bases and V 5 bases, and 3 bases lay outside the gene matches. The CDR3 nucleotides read TGTGCCAGCAGCCGGACTAGCGGGGGGGCTGAGACCCAGTACTTC. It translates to CASSRTSGGAETQYF.